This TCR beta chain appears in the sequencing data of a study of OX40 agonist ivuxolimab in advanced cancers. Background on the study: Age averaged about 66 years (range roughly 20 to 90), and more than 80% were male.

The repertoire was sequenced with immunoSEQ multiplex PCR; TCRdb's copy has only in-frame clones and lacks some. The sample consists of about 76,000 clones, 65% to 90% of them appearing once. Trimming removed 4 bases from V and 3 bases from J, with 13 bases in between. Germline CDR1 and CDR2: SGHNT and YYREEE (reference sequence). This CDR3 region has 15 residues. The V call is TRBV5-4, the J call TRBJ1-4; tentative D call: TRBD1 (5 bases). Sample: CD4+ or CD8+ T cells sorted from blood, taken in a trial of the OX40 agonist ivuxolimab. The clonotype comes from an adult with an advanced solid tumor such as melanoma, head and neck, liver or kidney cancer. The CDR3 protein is CASSKDGGANEKLFF. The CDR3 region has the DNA TGTGCCAGCAGCAAGGACGGAGGGGCTAATGAAAAACTGTTTTTT. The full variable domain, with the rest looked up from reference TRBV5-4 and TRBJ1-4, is ETGVTQSPTHLIKTRGQQVTLRCSSQSGHNTVSWYQQALGQGPQFIFQYYREEENGRGNFPPRFSGLQFPNYSSELNVNALELDDSALYLCASSKDGGANEKLFFGSGTQLSVL.